Included here is one TCR beta chain sequence, with context. The antigen remains unidentified. Profiled with immunoSEQ multiplex PCR; TCRdb holds only in-frame clones, not every one. The sample includes about 450,000 clones, roughly 89% of them seen just once. These data originate in a study of Ad26.COV2.S vaccination and SARS-CoV-2 variants. Looking at the study overall: In the study, Ad26.COV2.S was injected intramuscularly once, or twice 56 days apart.

Treatment in this sample: roughly 19 received Ad26.COV2.S at low or high dose, single or two shots; 5 received placebo; per-sample allocation not given. Samples were taken on day 63 after the first vaccine or placebo injection. The CDR3 consists of 14 residues. Germline loops: CDR1 SGHAT, CDR2 FQDESV (reference sequence). J lost 2 bases, V lost 4 bases, and 5 bases had no gene match. Study outcomes and limitations: Those who received the vaccine showed greater spike-specific TCR breadth than those given placebo.

The chain links TRBV11-1 to TRBJ2-7, with 7 bases matching TRBD1. The sample here was peripheral blood, taken in a trial of Ad26.COV2.S vaccine versus placebo. The receptor comes from a person aged 18-65 years who received the Ad26.COV2.S COVID-19 vaccine or a placebo. This CDR3 reads CASSWTGLTYEQYF. DNA of the CDR3: TGTGCCAGCAGCTGGACAGGTTTAACCTACGAGCAGTACTTC.